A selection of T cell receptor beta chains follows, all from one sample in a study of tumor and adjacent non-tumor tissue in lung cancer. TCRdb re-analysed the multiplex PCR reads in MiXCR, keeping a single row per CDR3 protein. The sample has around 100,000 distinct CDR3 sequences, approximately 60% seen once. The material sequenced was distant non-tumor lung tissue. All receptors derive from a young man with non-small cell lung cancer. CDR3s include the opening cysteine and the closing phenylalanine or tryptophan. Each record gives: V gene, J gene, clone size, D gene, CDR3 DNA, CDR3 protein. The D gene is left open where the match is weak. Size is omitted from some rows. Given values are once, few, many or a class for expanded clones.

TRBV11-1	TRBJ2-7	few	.	TGTGCCAGCAGCTTGCGTTTTGCCTACGAGCAGTACTTC	CASSLRFAYEQYF
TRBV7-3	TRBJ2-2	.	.	TGTGCCAGCGGCTCCGAAGCAGCGAACACCGAGGAGCTGTTTTTT	CASGSEAANTEELFF
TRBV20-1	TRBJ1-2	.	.	TGCAGTACCAAGACGACCGGCTATGACTACATCTTC	CSTKTTGYDYIF
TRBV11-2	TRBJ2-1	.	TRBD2	TGTGCCAGCAGCTATATGACGGGAGGGGTCGATGAGCAGTTCTTC	CASSYMTGGVDEQFF
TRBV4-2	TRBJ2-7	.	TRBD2	TGTGTCAGCAGCCAAGATACGGGTCGAGGGACTATCTCCTACGAGCAGTACTTC	CVSSQDTGRGTISYEQYF
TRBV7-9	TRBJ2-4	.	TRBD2	TGTGCCAGCAGCCCGACTAGCGGGAAAAACATTCAGTACTTC	CASSPTSGKNIQYF
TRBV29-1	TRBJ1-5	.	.	TGCAGCGTTGAGTACGGGAACTTAGGTACGCAGCATTTT	CSVEYGNLGTQHF
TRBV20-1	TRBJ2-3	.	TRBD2	TGCAATGCTACCGGTGGACTAGCGTCGGATACGCAGTATTTT	CNATGGLASDTQYF
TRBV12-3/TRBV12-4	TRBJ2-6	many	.	TGTGCCAGCAGTACGGCTGTCTCTGGGGCCAACGTCCTGACTTTC	CASSTAVSGANVLTF
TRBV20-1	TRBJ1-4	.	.	TGCAGCGCTCCCGGGGTTCGGACAACTAATGAAAAACTGTCTTTT	CSAPGVRTTNEKLSF
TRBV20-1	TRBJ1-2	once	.	TGCAGTGCTAGAGACAGGGCCGCATATCGATACACCTTC	CSARDRAAYRYTF
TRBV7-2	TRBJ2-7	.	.	TGTGCCAGCAGCTTAGGTATTAGGCGGACCAGTAATAGGGAGCAGTACTTC	CASSLGIRRTSNREQYF
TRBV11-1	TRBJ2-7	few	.	TGTGCCAGCAGCTTAGGGGAGCCTAGCGAGCAGTACTTC	CASSLGEPSEQYF
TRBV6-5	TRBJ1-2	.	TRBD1	TGTGCCATCAGTCACGACAGGGGAAGGTACGGCTACACCTTC	CAISHDRGRYGYTF
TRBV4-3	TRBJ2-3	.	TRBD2	TGCGCCAGCAGCCAAGATCAAAGCGGGGGGGTTGGATATGGAACAGATACGCAGTATTTT	CASSQDQSGGVGYGTDTQYF
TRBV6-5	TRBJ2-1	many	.	TGTGCCAGCAGTCGTCGGACCCACTACAATGAGCAGTTCTTC	CASSRRTHYNEQFF
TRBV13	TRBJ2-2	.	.	TGTGCCAGCAGCTTAGGCGTGGGCAGGGTAGTTGCGAACACCGGGGAGCTGTTTTTT	CASSLGVGRVVANTGELFF
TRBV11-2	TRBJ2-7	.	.	TGTGCCGGCAGCTTAGATCGAGACACTTACTACGAGCAGTACTTC	CAGSLDRDTYYEQYF
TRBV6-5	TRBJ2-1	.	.	TGTGCCAGCAGTTACTCGAGGGGTGGTAACTCCTACAATGAGCAGTTTTTC	CASSYSRGGNSYNEQFF
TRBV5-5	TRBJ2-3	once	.	TGTACCAGCGGGCGACCGACTATGAGTGACACAGATACGCAGTATTTT	CTSGRPTMSDTDTQYF
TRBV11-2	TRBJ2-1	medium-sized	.	TGTGCCAGCAGCGCAATGGATGTGGATGAGCAGTTCTTC	CASSAMDVDEQFF
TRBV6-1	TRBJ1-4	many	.	TGTGCCAGCAGTGACCACTCAGGGAATAATGAAAAACTGTTTTTT	CASSDHSGNNEKLFF
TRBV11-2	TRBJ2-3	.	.	TGTGCGAGCGGCTTAGGCCCGGAGTTCGCAGATACGCAGTATTTT	CASGLGPEFADTQYF
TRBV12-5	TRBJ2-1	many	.	TGTGCTAGTGGTTTGGAAAACCGTGAGCAGTTCTTC	CASGLENREQFF
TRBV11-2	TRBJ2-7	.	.	TGTGCCAGCAGCTTTTCCAGGGAAAGCTACGAGCAGTGCTTC	CASSFSRESYEQCF
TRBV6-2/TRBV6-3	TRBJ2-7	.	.	TGTGCTAGCAATACCCAACGCGGGGCAACGACCTACGAGCAGTACTTC	CASNTQRGATTYEQYF
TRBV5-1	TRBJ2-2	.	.	TGCGCCAGCCGCAACAGGGAGGGGAACACCGGGGAGCTGTCTTTT	CASRNREGNTGELSF
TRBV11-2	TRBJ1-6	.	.	TGTGCCGGTGGAGCCAACAGCGGGAATTCACCCCTCCACTTT	CAGGANSGNSPLHF
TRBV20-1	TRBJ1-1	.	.	TGCAGTGTTACCTTTTTCACTGAAGCTTTCTTT	CSVTFFTEAFF
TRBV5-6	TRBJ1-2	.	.	TGTGCCAGCAGCCACGAGAAAGGCTACACCTTC	CASSHEKGYTF
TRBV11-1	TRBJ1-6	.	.	TGTGCCAGCAGCTTGGGTTTTGGATGGAACGACTCACCCCTCCACTTT	CASSLGFGWNDSPLHF
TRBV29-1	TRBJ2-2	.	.	TGCGTTGTCAGGGCCACCGGGGAGCTGTTTTTT	CVVRATGELFF
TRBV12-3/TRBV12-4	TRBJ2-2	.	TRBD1	TGTGCCAGCAGGCCGGCGGACAGGGCCACCGGGGACCAGTTTTTT	CASRPADRATGDQFF
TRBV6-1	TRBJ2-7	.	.	TGTGTCAGCAGTGAAGCGCGGGACAGCTCCCACAAGCAGTACTTC	CVSSEARDSSHKQYF
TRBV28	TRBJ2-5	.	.	TGTGCAAGCGGTCCCCCGGGGACCCAAGAGACCCAGTACTTC	CASGPPGTQETQYF
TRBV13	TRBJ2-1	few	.	TGTGCCAGCAGCCCAAGGCCGGGGGAGCAGTTCTTC	CASSPRPGEQFF
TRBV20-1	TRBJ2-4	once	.	TGCAGTGCTGGAGACTTTGCCGTGGACCAGTACTTC	CSAGDFAVDQYF
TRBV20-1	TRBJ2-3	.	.	TGCAGCGCTAGTTCTGTTAGGACCGTTAATACGCAGTATTTT	CSASSVRTVNTQYF
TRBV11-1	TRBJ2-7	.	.	TGTGCTAGCAGCTTAGAGGGCCCCTACGTGCAGTACTTC	CASSLEGPYVQYF
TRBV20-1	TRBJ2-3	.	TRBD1	TGCAGTGCTAACGGGGAAGGGGGCACAGATATGCAGTATTTC	CSANGEGGTDMQYF
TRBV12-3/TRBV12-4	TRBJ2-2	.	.	TGTGCCAGCAGTTTTGGGGGTACCGGGGAGCTATTATTT	CASSFGGTGELLF
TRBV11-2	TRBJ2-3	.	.	TGTGCCAGCAGCACTACCTTTGCAGATACGCAGAATTTT	CASSTTFADTQNF
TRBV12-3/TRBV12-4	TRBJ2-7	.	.	TGTGCCAGCAGTTTAGGTGGGAAGGCCGAGCAATACTTC	CASSLGGKAEQYF
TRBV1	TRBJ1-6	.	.	TGCACCAGCAGCCAAGAGAGGGGTTCCCACTCCTATAATTCGCCCCTCCACTTT	CTSSQERGSHSYNSPLHF
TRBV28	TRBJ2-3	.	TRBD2	TGTACCAGCAGTTCTAGCGGGAGATTGGGAGATATGCAGTATTTT	CTSSSSGRLGDMQYF
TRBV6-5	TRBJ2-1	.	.	TGTGCCAGCAGCCTTAGGATGATAGAACACGGCAATGAGCAGTTCTTC	CASSLRMIEHGNEQFF
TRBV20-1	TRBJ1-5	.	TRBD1	TGCAGTGCCGGCAGGGGGTGGGAGAGCAATCAACCCCAGCATTTT	CSAGRGWESNQPQHF